What follows are 3 T cell receptor beta chains derived from one specimen sequenced in a study of blood T cell repertoires in COVID-19. Repertoires were generated with immunoSEQ multiplex PCR, while TCRdb's copy carries only in-frame clones and drops some. Of about 200,000 clones listed, 87% are singletons. What was sequenced was peripheral blood. These receptors were obtained from a man in his sixties who had recovered from COVID-19.

The chain has TRBV5-1 and TRBJ1-5; 11 positions agree with TRBD1. Germline V gene data show CDR1 as SGHRS and CDR2 as YFSETQ. This CDR3 comprises 16 residues. V gave up 2 bases and J gave up 8 bases; unmatched junction bases: 9. In nucleotides, the CDR3 is TGCGCCAGCAGCTTACGGGGACAGGGGGTTGCAGAGCCCCAGCATTTT. Amino acids: CASSLRGQGVAEPQHF.

The chain links TRBV5-1 to TRBJ2-3; 8 nucleotides agree with TRBD2. The germline V gene has CDR1 SGHRS and CDR2 YFSETQ. V was pared by 4 bases and J by 6 bases, with 10 bases of the junction left unmatched. This CDR3 comprises 15 residues. The CDR3 bases are TGCGCCAGCAGCCTTCAAGCGGGGGTTAGGGATACGCAGTATTTT. It specifies CASSLQAGVRDTQYF.

The rearrangement joins TRBV6-2 or TRBV6-3 to TRBJ1-2; 7 bases are shared with TRBD1. In germline, CDR1 is MNHEY, CDR2 SVGEGT. The CDR3 extends over 14 amino acids. J lost 8 bases, V lost 3 bases, and 9 bases had no gene match. Here the CDR3 DNA reads TGTGCCAGCAGTTATAGGTCAGGGGGAGGCGGCTACACCTTC. The encoded protein is CASSYRSGGGGYTF.